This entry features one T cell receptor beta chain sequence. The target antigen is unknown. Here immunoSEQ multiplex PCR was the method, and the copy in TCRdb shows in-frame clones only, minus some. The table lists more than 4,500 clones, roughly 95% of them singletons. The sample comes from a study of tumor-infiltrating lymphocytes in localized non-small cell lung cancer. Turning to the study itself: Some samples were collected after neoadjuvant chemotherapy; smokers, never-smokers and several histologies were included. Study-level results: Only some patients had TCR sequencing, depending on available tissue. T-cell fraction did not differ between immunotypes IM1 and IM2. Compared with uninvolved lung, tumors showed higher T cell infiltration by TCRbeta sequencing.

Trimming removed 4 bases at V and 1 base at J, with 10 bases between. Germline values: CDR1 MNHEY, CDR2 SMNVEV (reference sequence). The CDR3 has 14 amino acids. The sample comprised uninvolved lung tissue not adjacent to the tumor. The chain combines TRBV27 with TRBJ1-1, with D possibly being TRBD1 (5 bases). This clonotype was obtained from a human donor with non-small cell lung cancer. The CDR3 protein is CASSSGGRNTEAFF. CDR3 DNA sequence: TGTGCCAGCAGTTCGGGGGGGAGGAACACTGAAGCTTTCTTT.